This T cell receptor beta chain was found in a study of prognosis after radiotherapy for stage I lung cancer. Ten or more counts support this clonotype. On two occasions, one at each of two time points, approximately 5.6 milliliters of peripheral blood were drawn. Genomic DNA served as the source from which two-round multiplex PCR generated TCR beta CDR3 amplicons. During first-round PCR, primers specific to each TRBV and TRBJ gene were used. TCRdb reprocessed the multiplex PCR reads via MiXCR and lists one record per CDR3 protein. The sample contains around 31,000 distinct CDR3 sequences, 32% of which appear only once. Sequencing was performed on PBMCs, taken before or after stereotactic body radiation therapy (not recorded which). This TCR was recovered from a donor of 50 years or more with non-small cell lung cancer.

The CDR3 region is CASSLSGNSPLHF. The CDR3 DNA reads TGTGCCAGCAGTTTATCGGGCAATTCACCCCTCCACTTT. V and J are TRBV27 and TRBJ1-6; D is uncertain. This CDR3 is built from 13 residues. Trimming cost V 0 bases and J 7 bases, with 4 bases left between them. Germline-derived CDR1 and CDR2 are MNHEY and SMNVEV (reference sequence).